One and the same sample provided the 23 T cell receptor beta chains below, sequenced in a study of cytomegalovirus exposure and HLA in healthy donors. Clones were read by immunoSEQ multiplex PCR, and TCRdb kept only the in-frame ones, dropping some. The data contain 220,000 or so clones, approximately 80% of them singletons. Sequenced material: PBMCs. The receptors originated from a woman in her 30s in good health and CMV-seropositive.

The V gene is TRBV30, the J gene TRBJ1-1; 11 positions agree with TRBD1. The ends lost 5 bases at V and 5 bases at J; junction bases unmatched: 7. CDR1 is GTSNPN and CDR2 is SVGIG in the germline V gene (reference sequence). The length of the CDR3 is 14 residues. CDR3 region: CAWDSGTGGTEAFF. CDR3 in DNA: TGTGCCTGGGACTCCGGGACAGGGGGTACTGAAGCTTTCTTT.

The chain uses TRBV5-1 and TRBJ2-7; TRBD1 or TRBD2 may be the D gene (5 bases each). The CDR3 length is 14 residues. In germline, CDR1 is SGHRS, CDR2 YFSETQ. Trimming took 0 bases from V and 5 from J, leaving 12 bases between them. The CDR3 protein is CASSLEPGPDEQYF. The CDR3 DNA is TGCGCCAGCAGCTTGGAACCGGGACCGGACGAGCAGTACTTC.

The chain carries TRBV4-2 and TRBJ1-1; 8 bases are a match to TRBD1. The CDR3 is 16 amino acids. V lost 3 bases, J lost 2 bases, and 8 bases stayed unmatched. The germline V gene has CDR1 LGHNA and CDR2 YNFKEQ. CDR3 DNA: TGTGCCAGCAGCCAGGGGACAGGCGGTATTAACACTGAAGCTTTCTTT. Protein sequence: CASSQGTGGINTEAFF.

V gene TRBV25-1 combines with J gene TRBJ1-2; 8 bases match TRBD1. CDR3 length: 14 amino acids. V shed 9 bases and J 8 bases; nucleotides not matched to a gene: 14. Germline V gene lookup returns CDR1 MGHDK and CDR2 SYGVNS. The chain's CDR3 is CASQRTGRWGGYTF. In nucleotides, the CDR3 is TGTGCCAGTCAAAGGACAGGGCGGTGGGGCGGCTACACCTTC.

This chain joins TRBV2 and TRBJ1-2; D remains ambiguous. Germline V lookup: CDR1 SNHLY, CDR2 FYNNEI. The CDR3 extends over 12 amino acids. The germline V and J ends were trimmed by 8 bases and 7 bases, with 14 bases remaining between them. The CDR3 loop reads CASGRGHPGYTF. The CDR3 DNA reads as TGTGCCAGCGGAAGAGGGCATCCTGGCTACACCTTC.

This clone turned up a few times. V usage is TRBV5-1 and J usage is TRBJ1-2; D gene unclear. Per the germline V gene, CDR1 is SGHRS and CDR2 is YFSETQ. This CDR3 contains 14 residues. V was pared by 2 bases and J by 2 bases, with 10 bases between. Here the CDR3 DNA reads TGCGCCAGCAGCTTTTCCGGGCCGAACTATGGCTACACCTTC. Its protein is CASSFSGPNYGYTF.

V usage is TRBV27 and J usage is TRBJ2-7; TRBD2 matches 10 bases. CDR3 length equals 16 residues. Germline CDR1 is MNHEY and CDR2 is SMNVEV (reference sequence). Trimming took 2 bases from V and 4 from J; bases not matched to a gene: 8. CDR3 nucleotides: TGTGCCAGCAGTTTAACCATTGCTAGCGGGAGATACGAGCAGTACTTC. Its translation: CASSLTIASGRYEQYF.

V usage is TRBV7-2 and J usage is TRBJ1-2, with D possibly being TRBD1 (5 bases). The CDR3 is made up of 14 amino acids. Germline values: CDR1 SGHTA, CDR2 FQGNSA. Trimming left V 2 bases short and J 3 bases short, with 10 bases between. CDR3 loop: CASSLNQGYYGYTF. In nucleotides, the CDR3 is TGTGCCAGCAGCTTAAATCAGGGTTACTATGGCTACACCTTC.

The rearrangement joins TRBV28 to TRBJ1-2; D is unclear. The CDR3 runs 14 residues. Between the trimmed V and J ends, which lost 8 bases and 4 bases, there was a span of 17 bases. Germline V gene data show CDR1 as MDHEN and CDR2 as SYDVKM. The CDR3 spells CASGPKRLSYGYTF. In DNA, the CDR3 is TGTGCCAGCGGTCCTAAGCGGCTGAGCTATGGCTACACCTTC.

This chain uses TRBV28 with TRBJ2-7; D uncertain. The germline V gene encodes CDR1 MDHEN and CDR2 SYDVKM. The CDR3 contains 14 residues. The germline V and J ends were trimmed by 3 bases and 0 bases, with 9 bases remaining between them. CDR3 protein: CASSFRRISYEQYF. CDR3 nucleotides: TGTGCCAGCAGTTTCAGGCGGATCTCCTACGAGCAGTACTTC.

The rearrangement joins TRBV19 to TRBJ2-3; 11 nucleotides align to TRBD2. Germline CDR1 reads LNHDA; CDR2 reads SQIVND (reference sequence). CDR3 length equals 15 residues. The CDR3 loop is CAGGLAGGRTDTQYF. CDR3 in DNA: TGTGCAGGGGGCCTAGCGGGAGGCCGCACAGATACGCAGTATTTT.

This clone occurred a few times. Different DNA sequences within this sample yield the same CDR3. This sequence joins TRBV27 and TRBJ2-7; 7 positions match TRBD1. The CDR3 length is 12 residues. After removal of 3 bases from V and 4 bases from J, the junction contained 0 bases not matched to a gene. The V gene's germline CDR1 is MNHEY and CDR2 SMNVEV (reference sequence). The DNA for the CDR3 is TGTGCCAGCAGTTTGACAGGGTACGAGCAGTACTTC. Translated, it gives CASSLTGYEQYF.

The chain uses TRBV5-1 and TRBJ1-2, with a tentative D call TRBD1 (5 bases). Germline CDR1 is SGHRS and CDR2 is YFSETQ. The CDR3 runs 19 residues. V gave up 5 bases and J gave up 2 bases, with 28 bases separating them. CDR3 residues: CASRSLSGTPVKNNYGYTF. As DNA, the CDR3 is TGCGCCAGCAGGTCCCTGTCAGGGACGCCAGTAAAGAACAACTATGGCTACACCTTC. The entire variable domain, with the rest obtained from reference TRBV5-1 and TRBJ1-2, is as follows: KAGVTQTPRYLIKTRGQQVTLSCSPISGHRSVSWYQQTPGQGLQFLFEYFSETQRNKGNFPGRFSGRQFSNSRSEMNVSTLELGDSALYLCASRSLSGTPVKNNYGYTFGSGTRLTVV.

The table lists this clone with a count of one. CDR3 in DNA: TGTGCCATTTCGACTAGCGGGACTAACGGGGAGCTGTTTTTT. Encoded protein: CAISTSGTNGELFF. The chain combines TRBV10-3 with TRBJ2-2; 11 nucleotides align to TRBD2. This CDR3 spans 14 amino acids. Looked up from germline, CDR1 is ENHRY and CDR2 is SYGVKD. The J segment lost 7 bases and the V segment lost 9 bases, leaving 7 bases of the junction unmatched.

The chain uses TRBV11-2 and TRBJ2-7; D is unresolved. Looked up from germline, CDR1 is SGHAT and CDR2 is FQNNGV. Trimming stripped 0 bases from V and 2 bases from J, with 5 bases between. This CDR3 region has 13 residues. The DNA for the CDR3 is TGTGCCAGCAGCTTAGAACGACCCTACGAGCAGTACTTC. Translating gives CASSLERPYEQYF.

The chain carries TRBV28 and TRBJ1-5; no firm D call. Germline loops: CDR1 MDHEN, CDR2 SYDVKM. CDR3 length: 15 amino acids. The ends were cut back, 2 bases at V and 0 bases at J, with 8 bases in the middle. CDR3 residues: CASSLKPYSNQPQHF. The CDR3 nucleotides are TGTGCCAGCAGTTTAAAGCCATATAGCAATCAGCCCCAGCATTTT.

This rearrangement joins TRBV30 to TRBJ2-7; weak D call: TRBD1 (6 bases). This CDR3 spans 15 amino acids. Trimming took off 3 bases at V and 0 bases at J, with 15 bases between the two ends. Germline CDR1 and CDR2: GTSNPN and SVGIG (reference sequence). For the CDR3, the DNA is TGTGCCTGGAGGTTTAACAGGGCGGGCTCCTACGAGCAGTACTTC. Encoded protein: CAWRFNRAGSYEQYF.

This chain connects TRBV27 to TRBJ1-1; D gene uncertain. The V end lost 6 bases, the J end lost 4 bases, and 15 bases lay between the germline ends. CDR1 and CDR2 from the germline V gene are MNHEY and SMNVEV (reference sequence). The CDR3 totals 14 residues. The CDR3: CASSRKVWGTEAFF. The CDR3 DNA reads TGTGCCAGCAGCCGGAAGGTGTGGGGCACTGAAGCTTTCTTT.

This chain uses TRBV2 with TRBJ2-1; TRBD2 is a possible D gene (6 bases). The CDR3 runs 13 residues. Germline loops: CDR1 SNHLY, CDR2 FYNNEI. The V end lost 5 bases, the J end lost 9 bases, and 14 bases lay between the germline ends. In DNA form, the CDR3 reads TGTGCCAGCAGTCGGGCCCTCGGGGGTGAGCAGTTCTTC. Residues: CASSRALGGEQFF.

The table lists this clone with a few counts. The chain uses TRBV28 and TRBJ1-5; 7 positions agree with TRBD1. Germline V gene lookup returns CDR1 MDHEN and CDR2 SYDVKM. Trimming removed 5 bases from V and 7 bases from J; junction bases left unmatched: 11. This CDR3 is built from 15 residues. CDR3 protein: CASSPRTGAHQPQHF. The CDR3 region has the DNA TGTGCCAGCAGTCCCCGAACAGGGGCTCACCAGCCCCAGCATTTT.

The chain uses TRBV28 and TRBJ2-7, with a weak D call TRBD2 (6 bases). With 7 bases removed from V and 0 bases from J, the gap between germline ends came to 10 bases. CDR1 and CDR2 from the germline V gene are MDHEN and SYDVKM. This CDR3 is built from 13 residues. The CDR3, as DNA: TGTGCCAGCACACCCGGGAGCTCCTACGAGCAGTACTTC. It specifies CASTPGSSYEQYF.

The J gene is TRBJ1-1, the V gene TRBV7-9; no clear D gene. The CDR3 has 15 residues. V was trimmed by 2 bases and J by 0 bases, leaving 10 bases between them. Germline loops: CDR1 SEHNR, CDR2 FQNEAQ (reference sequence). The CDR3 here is CASSLNSNMNTEAFF. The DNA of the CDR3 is TGTGCCAGCAGCTTAAACTCCAACATGAACACTGAAGCTTTCTTT. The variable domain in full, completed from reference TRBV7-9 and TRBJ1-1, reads DTGVSQNPRHKITKRGQNVTFRCDPISEHNRLYWYRQTLGQGPEFLTYFQNEAQLEKSRLLSDRFSAERPKGSFSTLEIQRTEQGDSAMYLCASSLNSNMNTEAFFGQGTRLTVV.

This CDR3 is CASSFQVGNQPQHF. The CDR3 DNA sequence: TGTGCCAGCAGTTTCCAGGTAGGAAATCAGCCCCAGCATTTT. This rearrangement joins TRBV27 to TRBJ1-5; D gene ambiguous. V gave up 3 bases and J gave up 4 bases, with 10 bases separating them. This CDR3 has 14 amino acids. From germline, CDR1 is MNHEY and CDR2 SMNVEV (reference sequence).